A selection of T cell receptor beta chains follows, all from one sample in a study of T cell responses to AZD1222 COVID-19 vaccine. TCRdb's table, derived via immunoSEQ multiplex PCR, lists solely in-frame clones and lacks some. The repertoire includes 90,000 to 150,000 clones, approximately 90% of them detected once, and approximately 4.2% sits in the top ten. Sequenced here: peripheral blood, sampled on day 0 of AZD1222 vaccination. These receptors were taken from an adult in good health. The CDR3 runs from the conserved cysteine through the conserved F or W. A D gene is named only where the DNA matches it firmly. The size of a clone is reported for some rows only, either as once, few or many, or as a class for expanded clones.

J: TRBJ1-2
size: .
D: .
V: TRBV2
DNA: TGTGCCAGCAGCCAGACTATTATCGAACTCTATGGCTACACCTTC
CDR3: CASSQTIIELYGYTF

J: TRBJ2-4
size: once
D: .
V: TRBV14
DNA: TGTGCCAGCAGCCGCGGATTACAAGCCAAAAACATTCAGTACTTC
CDR3: CASSRGLQAKNIQYF

J: TRBJ2-1
size: .
D: .
V: TRBV24-1
DNA: TGTGCCACTCGGGCCGTGCCTGGCAATGAGCAGTTCTTC
CDR3: CATRAVPGNEQFF

J: TRBJ2-3
size: once
D: TRBD2
V: TRBV2
DNA: TGTGCCAGCAGTGGTGCGGGGGGGACAGATACGCAGTATTTT
CDR3: CASSGAGGTDTQYF

J: TRBJ2-1
size: .
D: .
V: TRBV5-4
DNA: TGTGCCAGCAGCCACCCCCGGGCTAGCATTTTCTTC
CDR3: CASSHPRASIFF

J: TRBJ2-3
size: .
D: TRBD2
V: TRBV6-5
DNA: TGTGCCGGACGACTAGCGGGAAGAGATACGCAGTATTTT
CDR3: CAGRLAGRDTQYF

J: TRBJ1-6
size: few
D: TRBD1
V: TRBV4-2
DNA: TGTGCCAGCAGCCAACTCCGGACAGGGGGGAATAATTCACCCCTCCACTTT
CDR3: CASSQLRTGGNNSPLHF

J: TRBJ1-1
size: few
D: .
V: TRBV7-9
DNA: TGTGCCAGCAGCCATAACACCAACACTGAAGCTTTCTTT
CDR3: CASSHNTNTEAFF

J: TRBJ2-7
size: .
D: TRBD1
V: TRBV2
DNA: TGTGCCAGCAGTGAAGCGCGACAGGGTGGTCAATACGAGCAGTACTTC
CDR3: CASSEARQGGQYEQYF

J: TRBJ2-1
size: few
D: TRBD2
V: TRBV4-2
DNA: TGTGCCAGCAGCCAAGATGCTAGCGGGGGCCTTAGAGAGCAGTTCTTC
CDR3: CASSQDASGGLREQFF

J: TRBJ1-3
size: once
D: .
V: TRBV2
DNA: TGTGCCAGCAGGTCCATTGGAAACACCATATATTTT
CDR3: CASRSIGNTIYF

J: TRBJ2-7
size: .
D: TRBD1
V: TRBV4-1
DNA: TGCGCCAGCAGCCAAGATCTTACAGGGGGATCCTACGAGCAGTACTTC
CDR3: CASSQDLTGGSYEQYF

J: TRBJ1-4
size: .
D: .
V: TRBV21-1
DNA: TGTGCCAGCAGCAAAGAAGGGTTCTCAACTAATGAAAAACTGTTTTTT
CDR3: CASSKEGFSTNEKLFF

J: TRBJ2-2
size: .
D: .
V: TRBV4-2
DNA: TGTGCCAGCAGCGGAAGGGGGGGGAGGGAGCTGTTTTTT
CDR3: CASSGRGGRELFF

J: TRBJ2-5
size: .
D: TRBD2
V: TRBV5-4
DNA: TGTGCCAGCAGCTTGAGGGGACTAGCGGTCGGGGAGACCCAGTACTTC
CDR3: CASSLRGLAVGETQYF

J: TRBJ1-2
size: .
D: .
V: TRBV29-1
DNA: TGCAGCGTTGAGGGCCGGGGGGATATTGGCTACACCTTC
CDR3: CSVEGRGDIGYTF

J: TRBJ2-1
size: .
D: .
V: TRBV7-9
DNA: TGTGCCAGCAGCTTAGGGGCGGGCAGGGGAGAAGGTGAGCAGTTCTTC
CDR3: CASSLGAGRGEGEQFF

J: TRBJ2-1
size: .
D: .
V: TRBV27
DNA: TGTGCCAGCAGTTTATGGGGGCATGAGCAGTTCTTC
CDR3: CASSLWGHEQFF

J: TRBJ1-1
size: .
D: .
V: TRBV14
DNA: TGTGCCAGCAGCCGAGGGGTAAACACTGAAGCTTTCTTT
CDR3: CASSRGVNTEAFF

J: TRBJ1-2
size: .
D: .
V: TRBV14
DNA: TGTGCCAGCAGCCACACGAGGGGTTATGGCTACACCTTC
CDR3: CASSHTRGYGYTF

J: TRBJ2-5
size: .
D: .
V: TRBV9
DNA: TGTGCCAGCAGCGTACCGGACTCCATCGAGACCCAGTACTTC
CDR3: CASSVPDSIETQYF

J: TRBJ2-7
size: .
D: TRBD1
V: TRBV11-2
DNA: TGTGCCAGCAGCTGGGGACAGTTTTACGAGCAGTACTTC
CDR3: CASSWGQFYEQYF

J: TRBJ1-2
size: .
D: .
V: TRBV5-1
DNA: TGCGCCAGCAAGGTACAAGAGGGCTATGGCTACACCTTC
CDR3: CASKVQEGYGYTF

J: TRBJ2-1
size: .
D: TRBD2
V: TRBV7-3
DNA: TGTGCCAGCAGCCCTGTGTTAGCGGGGGGAAAGCAGTTCTTC
CDR3: CASSPVLAGGKQFF

J: TRBJ1-1
size: .
D: TRBD1
V: TRBV6-6
DNA: TGTGCCAGCAGTTCCTACAGGGGGCTGGGTGAAGCTTTCTTT
CDR3: CASSSYRGLGEAFF

J: TRBJ2-5
size: .
D: .
V: TRBV11-2
DNA: TGTGCCAGCAGCTTAGATCCTAGCCAGACCCAGTACTTC
CDR3: CASSLDPSQTQYF

J: TRBJ1-5
size: .
D: .
V: TRBV6-2/TRBV6-3
DNA: TGTGCCAGCAGTCCAAACCGAGTGTCGGTGCCCCGGGCGAGGCAGCCCCAGCATTTT
CDR3: CASSPNRVSVPRARQPQHF

J: TRBJ1-6
size: .
D: .
V: TRBV4-1
DNA: TGCGCCAGCAGCCCCCGGGACCCCTCATCACCCCTCCACTTT
CDR3: CASSPRDPSSPLHF

J: TRBJ1-1
size: .
D: .
V: TRBV5-1
DNA: TGCGCCAGCACCCGGGGGGAGATGAACACTGAAGCTTTCTTT
CDR3: CASTRGEMNTEAFF

J: TRBJ1-5
size: .
D: .
V: TRBV9
DNA: TGTGCCAGCAGCTTAGGAGGACACAGCAATCAGCCCCAGCATTTT
CDR3: CASSLGGHSNQPQHF

J: TRBJ2-7
size: .
D: TRBD1
V: TRBV15
DNA: TGTGCCACCAGCAGAGGGACAGGGGCCCACTACGAGCAGTACTTC
CDR3: CATSRGTGAHYEQYF

J: TRBJ1-2
size: few
D: .
V: TRBV12-5
DNA: TGTGCTAGTGGTTTGGAAAGACCGCTTGAAAAGGGACGGGATAACTATGGCTACACCTTC
CDR3: CASGLERPLEKGRDNYGYTF

J: TRBJ1-5
size: .
D: .
V: TRBV7-2
DNA: TGTGCCAGCAGCGGGGCGTGGGGCCTAGATAGCAATCAGCCCCAGCATTTT
CDR3: CASSGAWGLDSNQPQHF

J: TRBJ2-7
size: .
D: .
V: TRBV19
DNA: TGTGCCAGTAGTACCGAGGGTGGCCACTACGAGCAGTACTTC
CDR3: CASSTEGGHYEQYF

J: TRBJ2-2
size: .
D: .
V: TRBV25-1
DNA: TGTGCCAGCAGTGAGGGGACGACGGACACCGGGGAGCTGTTTTTT
CDR3: CASSEGTTDTGELFF

J: TRBJ2-7
size: .
D: .
V: TRBV12-5
DNA: TGTGCTAGTGGTTTGGTATATTATCGAGACGGGTTGAGCTCCTACGAGCAGTACTTC
CDR3: CASGLVYYRDGLSSYEQYF

J: TRBJ1-6
size: .
D: TRBD1
V: TRBV5-4
DNA: TGTGCCAGCAGCGGGAGACAGGGCCAGGGTTCACCCCTCCACTTT
CDR3: CASSGRQGQGSPLHF

J: TRBJ1-3
size: .
D: TRBD1
V: TRBV7-6
DNA: TGTGCCAGCAGCTTAGCCCAGGGGGCAGGTGGAAACACCATATATTTT
CDR3: CASSLAQGAGGNTIYF

J: TRBJ1-6
size: once
D: TRBD1
V: TRBV10-1
DNA: TGCGCCTGCCGGGACAGGGGATATTCACCCCTCCACTTT
CDR3: CACRDRGYSPLHF

J: TRBJ2-3
size: .
D: .
V: TRBV7-9
DNA: TGTGCCAGCAGCATCGGGCGCGGGGATACGCAGTATTTT
CDR3: CASSIGRGDTQYF

J: TRBJ1-2
size: once
D: TRBD1
V: TRBV4-3
DNA: TGCGCCAGCAGCCAAGGGGCACAGGGGGACTATGGCTACACCTTC
CDR3: CASSQGAQGDYGYTF

J: TRBJ2-2
size: .
D: .
V: TRBV5-1
DNA: TGCGCCAGCAGCTTGCAGGTGGACACCGGGGAGCTGTTTTTT
CDR3: CASSLQVDTGELFF

J: TRBJ1-6
size: .
D: TRBD1
V: TRBV28
DNA: TGTGCCAGCAGTTTTCAGGGGGGTAATTCACCCCTCCACTTT
CDR3: CASSFQGGNSPLHF

J: TRBJ2-3
size: .
D: .
V: TRBV27
DNA: TGTGCCAGCAGTTTAAATAGGGCCACAGATACGCAGTATTTT
CDR3: CASSLNRATDTQYF

J: TRBJ1-5
size: .
D: .
V: TRBV6-5
DNA: TGTGCCAGCACCCCCGGGCCCAATCAGCCCCAGCATTTT
CDR3: CASTPGPNQPQHF

J: TRBJ1-5
size: .
D: .
V: TRBV5-1
DNA: TGCGCCAGCAGCTTGACAGGGAGCAATCAGCCCCAGCATTTT
CDR3: CASSLTGSNQPQHF

J: TRBJ2-6
size: .
D: TRBD1
V: TRBV2
DNA: TGTGCCAGCAGTGGACAGGGGGCGCTTCGTGCCAACGTCCTGACTTTC
CDR3: CASSGQGALRANVLTF

J: TRBJ1-1
size: .
D: .
V: TRBV4-3
DNA: TGCGCCAGCAGCCAAGATCTAGGGAACACTGAAGCTTTCTTT
CDR3: CASSQDLGNTEAFF

J: TRBJ1-1
size: .
D: .
V: TRBV19
DNA: TGTGCCAGTAGTATTTTTGTGGACTCCTTCCCTAGGGAGGCTTTCTTT
CDR3: CASSIFVDSFPREAFF

J: TRBJ1-3
size: .
D: .
V: TRBV11-2
DNA: TGTGCCAGCAGCTTACAGCCAGGGGCTGGAAACACCATATATTTT
CDR3: CASSLQPGAGNTIYF

J: TRBJ1-6
size: .
D: TRBD1
V: TRBV28
DNA: TGTGCCAGCAGTTTCCAGACAGGGGTTAATTCACCCCTCCACTTT
CDR3: CASSFQTGVNSPLHF

J: TRBJ1-3
size: .
D: .
V: TRBV28
DNA: TGTGCCAGCAGGCTGAATTTCCTCTCTGGAAACACCATATATTTT
CDR3: CASRLNFLSGNTIYF

J: TRBJ1-5
size: .
D: .
V: TRBV5-5
DNA: TGTGCCAGCAGCTTGTCCAGTAATAGCAATCAGCCCCAGCATTTT
CDR3: CASSLSSNSNQPQHF

J: TRBJ1-1
size: .
D: .
V: TRBV7-3
DNA: TGTGCCAGCAGCCGGTCCGGGCGAGGGCAGGACACTGAAGCTTTCTTT
CDR3: CASSRSGRGQDTEAFF

J: TRBJ2-1
size: .
D: TRBD2
V: TRBV7-2
DNA: TGTGCCAGCAGCAATTATAGCGGGGGAAGATACAATGAGCAGTTCTTC
CDR3: CASSNYSGGRYNEQFF